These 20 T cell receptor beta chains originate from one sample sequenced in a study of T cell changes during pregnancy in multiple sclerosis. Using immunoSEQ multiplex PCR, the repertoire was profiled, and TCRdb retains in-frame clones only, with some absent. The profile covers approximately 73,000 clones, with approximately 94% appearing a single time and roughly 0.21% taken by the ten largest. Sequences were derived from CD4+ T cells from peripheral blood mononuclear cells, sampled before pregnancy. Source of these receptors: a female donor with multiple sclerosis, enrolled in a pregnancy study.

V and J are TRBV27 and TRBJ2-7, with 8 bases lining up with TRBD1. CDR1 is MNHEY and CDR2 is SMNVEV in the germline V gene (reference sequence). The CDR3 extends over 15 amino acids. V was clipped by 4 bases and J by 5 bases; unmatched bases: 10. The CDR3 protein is CASSSPGTGEDEQYF. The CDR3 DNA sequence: TGTGCCAGCAGTTCTCCCGGGACAGGTGAGGACGAGCAGTACTTC.

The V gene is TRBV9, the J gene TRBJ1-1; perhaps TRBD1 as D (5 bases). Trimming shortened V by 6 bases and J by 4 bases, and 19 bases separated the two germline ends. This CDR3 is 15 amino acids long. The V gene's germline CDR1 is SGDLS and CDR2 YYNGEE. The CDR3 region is CASTATAQVGTEAFF. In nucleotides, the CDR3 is TGTGCCAGCACCGCGACCGCACAGGTAGGCACTGAAGCTTTCTTT.

This chain's CDR3 is CASSVDVGVNGETQYF. Written as DNA, the CDR3 is TGTGCCAGCAGCGTAGATGTGGGAGTTAACGGAGAGACCCAGTACTTC. The chain carries TRBV9 and TRBJ2-5; tentatively, D is TRBD2 (5 bases). The CDR3 has 16 residues. The V end was cut by 0 bases, the J end by 4 bases, with 16 bases between. CDR1 and CDR2 (germline): SGDLS, YYNGEE.

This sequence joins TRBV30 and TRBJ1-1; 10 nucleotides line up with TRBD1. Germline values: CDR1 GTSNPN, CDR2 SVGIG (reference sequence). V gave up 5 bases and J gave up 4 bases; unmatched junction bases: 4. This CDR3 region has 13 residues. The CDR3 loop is CAWERTGGTEAFF. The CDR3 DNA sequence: TGTGCCTGGGAACGGACAGGGGGCACTGAAGCTTTCTTT.

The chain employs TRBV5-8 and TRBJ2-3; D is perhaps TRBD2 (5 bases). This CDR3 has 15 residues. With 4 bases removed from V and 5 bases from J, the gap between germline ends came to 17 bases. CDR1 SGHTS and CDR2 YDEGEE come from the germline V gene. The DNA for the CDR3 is TGTGCCAGCAGCCCTGGACTTCGGGGAATAGATACGCAGTATTTT. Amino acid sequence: CASSPGLRGIDTQYF.

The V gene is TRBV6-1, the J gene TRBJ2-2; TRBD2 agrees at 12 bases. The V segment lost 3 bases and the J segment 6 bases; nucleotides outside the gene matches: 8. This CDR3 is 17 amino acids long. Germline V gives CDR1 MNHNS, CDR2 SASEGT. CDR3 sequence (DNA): TGTGCCAGCAGTGAGCTAGCGGGAGGGCCCCCCGCCGGGGAGCTGTTTTTT. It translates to CASSELAGGPPAGELFF.

CDR3 amino acids: CASSPRVGRVGNTIYF. Here the CDR3 DNA reads TGTGCCAGCAGCCCCCGGGTGGGGCGCGTCGGAAACACCATATATTTT. This chain links TRBV5-5 with TRBJ1-3; maybe TRBD1 (5 bases). V was clipped by 4 bases and J by 4 bases, with 18 bases between them. The germline V gene encodes CDR1 SGHKS and CDR2 YYEKEE (reference sequence). The CDR3 runs to 16 residues.

CDR3 residues: CASSTRQGADEQYF. The CDR3 DNA sequence: TGTGCCAGCAGCACCAGACAGGGGGCGGACGAGCAGTACTTC. The chain combines TRBV9 with TRBJ2-7; 10 bases agree with TRBD1. The CDR3 covers 14 residues. The trim removed 4 bases at V and 5 bases at J, leaving 6 bases unmatched. Germline V lookup: CDR1 SGDLS, CDR2 YYNGEE.

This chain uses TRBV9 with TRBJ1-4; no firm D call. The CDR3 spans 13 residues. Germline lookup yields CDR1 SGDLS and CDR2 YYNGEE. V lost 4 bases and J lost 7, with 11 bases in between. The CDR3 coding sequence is TGTGCCAGCAGCTTTCGACTCGGTGAAAAACTGTTTTTT. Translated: CASSFRLGEKLFF. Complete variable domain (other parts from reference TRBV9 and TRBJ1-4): DSGVTQTPKHLITATGQRVTLRCSPRSGDLSVYWYQQSLDQGLQFLIQYYNGEERAKGNILERFSAQQFPDLHSELNLSSLELGDSALYFCASSFRLGEKLFFGSGTQLSVL.

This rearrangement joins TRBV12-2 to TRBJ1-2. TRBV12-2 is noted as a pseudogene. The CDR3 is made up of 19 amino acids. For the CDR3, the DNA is TGTGCAAGTCGCCCCCGAAGGATCGGGCCGGGAGAAGCTAACTATGGCTACACCTTC. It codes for CASRPRRIGPGEANYGYTF.

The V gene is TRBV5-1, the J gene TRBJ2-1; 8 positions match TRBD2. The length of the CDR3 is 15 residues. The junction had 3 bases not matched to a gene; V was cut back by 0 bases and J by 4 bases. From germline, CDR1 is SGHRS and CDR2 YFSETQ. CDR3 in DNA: TGCGCCAGCAGCTTGGCCGGCGGGGGGTACAATGAGCAGTTCTTC. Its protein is CASSLAGGGYNEQFF. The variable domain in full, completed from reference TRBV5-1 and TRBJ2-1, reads KAGVTQTPRYLIKTRGQQVTLSCSPISGHRSVSWYQQTPGQGLQFLFEYFSETQRNKGNFPGRFSGRQFSNSRSEMNVSTLELGDSALYLCASSLAGGGYNEQFFGPGTRLTVL.

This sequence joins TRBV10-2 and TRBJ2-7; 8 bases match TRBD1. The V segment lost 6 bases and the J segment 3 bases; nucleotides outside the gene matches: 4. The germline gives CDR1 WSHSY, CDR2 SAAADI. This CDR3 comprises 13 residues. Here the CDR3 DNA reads TGCGCCAGCAGCCCGACAGGGGACTACGAGCAGTACTTC. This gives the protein CASSPTGDYEQYF.

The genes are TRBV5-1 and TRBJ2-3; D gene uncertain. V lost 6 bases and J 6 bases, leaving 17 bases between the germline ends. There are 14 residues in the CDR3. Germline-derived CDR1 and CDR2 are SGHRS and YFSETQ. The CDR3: CASKEESSWDTQYF. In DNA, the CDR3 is TGCGCCAGCAAAGAAGAGAGCTCTTGGGATACGCAGTATTTT.

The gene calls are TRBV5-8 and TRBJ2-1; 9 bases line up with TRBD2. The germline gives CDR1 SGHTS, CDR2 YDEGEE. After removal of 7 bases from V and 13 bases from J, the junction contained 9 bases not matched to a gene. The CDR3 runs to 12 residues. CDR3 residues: CASGLAGVGQFF. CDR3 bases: TGTGCCAGCGGATTAGCGGGAGTGGGTCAGTTCTTC.

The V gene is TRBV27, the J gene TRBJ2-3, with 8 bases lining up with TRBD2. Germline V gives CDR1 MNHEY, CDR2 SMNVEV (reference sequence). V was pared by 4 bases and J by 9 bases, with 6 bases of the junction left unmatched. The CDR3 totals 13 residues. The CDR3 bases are TGTGCCAGCAGTTCCTCTCGGACTAGCACGCAGTATTTT. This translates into CASSSSRTSTQYF.

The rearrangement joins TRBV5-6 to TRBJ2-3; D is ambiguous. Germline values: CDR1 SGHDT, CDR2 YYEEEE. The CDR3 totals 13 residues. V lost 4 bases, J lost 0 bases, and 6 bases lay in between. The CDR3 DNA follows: TGTGCCAGCAGCCCACAGAGCACAGATACGCAGTATTTT. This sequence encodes CASSPQSTDTQYF.

The CDR3 sequence is CASSQASLGSGRYETQYF. CDR3 DNA sequence: TGCGCCAGCAGCCAAGCTTCCCTGGGTAGCGGGAGATATGAGACCCAGTACTTC. The chain recombines TRBV4-1 with TRBJ2-5; TRBD2 aligns across 9 bases. Germline V gives CDR1 MGHRA, CDR2 YSYEKL. The V gene end was trimmed by 1 base and the J gene end by 5 bases; junction bases not matched to a gene: 14. CDR3 length: 18 amino acids.

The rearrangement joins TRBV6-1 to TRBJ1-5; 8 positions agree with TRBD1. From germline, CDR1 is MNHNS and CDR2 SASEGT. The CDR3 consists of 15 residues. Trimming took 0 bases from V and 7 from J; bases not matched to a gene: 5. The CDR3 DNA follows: TGTGCCAGCAGTGAAGCCACAGGGGGAGGCCAGCCCCAGCATTTT. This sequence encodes CASSEATGGGQPQHF.

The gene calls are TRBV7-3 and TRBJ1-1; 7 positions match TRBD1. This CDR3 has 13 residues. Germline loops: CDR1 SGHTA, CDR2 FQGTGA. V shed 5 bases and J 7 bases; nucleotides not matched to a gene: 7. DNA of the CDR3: TGTGCCAGCAGCGCCCGGACAGGAGGTGAAGCTTTCTTT. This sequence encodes CASSARTGGEAFF.

CDR3 nucleotides: TGTGCCAGCAGCCCTTGGGGAGGGATGGCGGGAGTTTCGGAGACCCAGTACTTC. It translates to CASSPWGGMAGVSETQYF. This chain connects TRBV14 to TRBJ2-5, with TRBD2 matching 7 bases. CDR1 and CDR2 from the germline V gene are SGHDN and FVKESK. J gave up 5 bases and V 4 bases, and 19 bases lay outside the gene matches. The CDR3 extends over 18 amino acids.